Listed here is a single T cell receptor beta chain. Its cognate antigen is unknown. The record originates from a study of a mutant IDH1 vaccine in newly diagnosed glioma. About the study: Vaccination followed radiotherapy alone by 4-6 weeks, or accompanied temozolomide cycles. The week-35 safety follow-up was V12, and the week-47 study end was V13.

The V segment lost 3 bases and the J segment 4 bases; nucleotides outside the gene matches: 18. The CDR3 is made up of 21 amino acids. From germline, CDR1 is KGHSH and CDR2 LQKENI. Libraries were prepared by immunoSEQ multiplex PCR; TCRdb keeps only in-frame clonotypes and omits some of them. The table records tens of thousands of clones, roughly 80% of them present only once. Documented time point: week 35, safety follow-up. Topical imiquimod was applied with each vaccine dose, which held 300 ug of mutant IDH1 20-mer peptide. General study points: Pseudoprogression seemingly bore no relation to changes in top peripheral T cell clonotypes. Vaccine-induced immune responses occurred in 90% to 95% of patients.

This receptor was obtained from a woman aged 40-49 years with glioma. Sequencing was performed on PBMCs, taken from a glioma patient whose treatment included an IDH1 peptide vaccine. The chain recombines TRBV18 with TRBJ2-1; 13 nucleotides align to TRBD2. The CDR3 region is CASSPPPGTSGVHLPYNEQFF. The CDR3 nucleotides read TGTGCCAGCTCACCCCCCCCCGGGACTAGCGGGGTCCACCTTCCTTACAATGAGCAGTTCTTC.